This T cell receptor beta chain comes out of a study of shared clonotypes between healthy human individuals. Terminally differentiated effector memory CD45RA+ cells were left out of the naive CD8 fraction, which was CD45RO-negative and positively selected for CCR7. CDR1 is LNHDA, CDR2 SQIVND, per germline (reference sequence). The trim removed 4 bases at V and 1 base at J, leaving 4 bases unmatched. The CDR3 runs to 16 residues. Profiled with immunoSEQ multiplex PCR; TCRdb holds only in-frame clones, not every one. In the table there are about 820,000 clones, 80% to 95% of which are singletons. The chain couples TRBV19 to TRBJ1-3; 10 nucleotides agree with TRBD1. The receptor comes from a man aged 25 to 40 in good health. Sequencing input: naive CD8+ T cells sorted from blood. The CDR3 DNA reads TGTGCCAGTAGTACTCGGGACAGGGGATCTGGAAACACCATATATTTT. Its protein is CASSTRDRGSGNTIYF. The full variable domain, with the rest looked up from reference TRBV19 and TRBJ1-3, is DGGITQSPKYLFRKEGQNVTLSCEQNLNHDAMYWYRQDPGQGLRLIYYSQIVNDFQKGDIAEGYSVSREKKESFPLTVTSAQKNPTAFYLCASSTRDRGSGNTIYFGEGSWLTVV.